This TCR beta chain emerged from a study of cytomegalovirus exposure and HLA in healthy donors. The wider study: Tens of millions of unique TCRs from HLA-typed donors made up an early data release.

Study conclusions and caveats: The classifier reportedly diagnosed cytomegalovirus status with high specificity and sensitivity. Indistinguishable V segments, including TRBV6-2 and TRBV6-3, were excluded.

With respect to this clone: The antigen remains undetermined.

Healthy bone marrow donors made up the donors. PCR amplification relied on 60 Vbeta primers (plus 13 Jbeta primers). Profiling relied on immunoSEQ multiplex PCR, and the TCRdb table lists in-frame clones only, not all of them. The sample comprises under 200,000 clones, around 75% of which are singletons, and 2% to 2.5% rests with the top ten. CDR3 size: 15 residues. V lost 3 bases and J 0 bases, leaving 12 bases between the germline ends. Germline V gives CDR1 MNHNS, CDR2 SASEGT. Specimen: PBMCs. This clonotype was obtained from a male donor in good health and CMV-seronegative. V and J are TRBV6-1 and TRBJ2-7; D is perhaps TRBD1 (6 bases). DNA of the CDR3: TGTGCCAGCAGTGAGGGACCGACAGGCTCCTACGAGCAGTACTTC. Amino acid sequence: CASSEGPTGSYEQYF.